A single sample is the source of the 7 T cell receptor beta chains below, sequenced in a study of control samples from healthy donors and cancer patients (dated by TCRdb to the early 2020s). The method behind the library was the immunoSEQ multiplex PCR assay. TCRdb holds this immuneACCESS table with in-frame rearrangements only. Some clones are missing; in checked studies, unresolved V genes explain under half, and the rest has no known cause. This sample holds approximately 100,000 clones; roughly 91% were observed only once. The ten largest clones add up to 15% to 20% of the sample. Material for sequencing was blood. The receptors stem from a woman aged 50 to 65 in good health.

This rearrangement joins TRBV6-5 to TRBJ2-1; D is uncertain. The CDR3 has 15 amino acids. V was trimmed by 4 bases and J by 8 bases, leaving 18 bases between them. The germline gives CDR1 MNHEY, CDR2 SVGAGI. In DNA form, the CDR3 reads TGTGCCAGCAGTTTACCGTCCTCGCGCGTAGATGAGCAGTTCTTC. It encodes CASSLPSSRVDEQFF.

The rearrangement links TRBV29-1 to TRBJ1-3, with D possibly matching TRBD1 (5 bases). Between the trimmed V and J ends, which lost 5 bases and 1 base, there was a span of 12 bases. The CDR3 loop spans 14 amino acids. Germline V gives CDR1 SQVTM, CDR2 ANQGSEA. CDR3 nucleotide sequence: TGCAGCGTTAAAGGGACGGCGTCTGGAAACACCATATATTTT. This encodes CSVKGTASGNTIYF.

V gene TRBV5-5 combines with J gene TRBJ2-1; the D gene is possibly TRBD2 (5 bases). The CDR3 sequence is 15 residues long. CDR1 is SGHKS, CDR2 YYEKEE, per germline (reference sequence). V lost 3 bases to trimming and J lost 6 bases, with 16 bases between them. The CDR3 is CASSSATSYVNEQFF. The CDR3 bases are TGTGCCAGCAGCTCGGCTACTAGTTATGTCAATGAGCAGTTCTTC.

CDR3 nucleotide sequence: TGTGCCAGCTGTAGAACCTTGGGGGAAAAACTGTTTTTT. It is translated as CASCRTLGEKLFF. The V gene is TRBV18, the J gene TRBJ1-4; D not resolved. This CDR3 is built from 13 residues. Trimming stripped 7 bases from V and 8 bases from J, with 14 bases between. The germline V gene encodes CDR1 KGHSH and CDR2 LQKENI. The full variable domain, rest sourced from reference TRBV18 and TRBJ1-4, is NAGVMQNPRHLVRRRGQEARLRCSPMKGHSHVYWYRQLPEEGLKFMVYLQKENIIDESGMPKERFSAEFPKEGPSILRIQQVVRGDSAAYFCASCRTLGEKLFFGSGTQLSVL.

This CDR3 reads CASSLRGSRPEQFF. The DNA for the CDR3 is TGTGCCAGCAGCCTGCGGGGCTCTCGTCCTGAGCAGTTCTTC. The genes are TRBV11-3 and TRBJ2-1; tentative D call: TRBD2 (6 bases). CDR1 is SGHNT and CDR2 is YENEEA in the germline V gene. The CDR3 is 14 amino acids. With 5 bases removed from V and 9 bases from J, the gap between germline ends came to 17 bases.

This CDR3 is CASSPDTGGLTEAFF. As DNA, the CDR3 is TGTGCCAGCTCACCAGATACAGGGGGCCTCACTGAAGCTTTCTTT. This chain connects TRBV18 to TRBJ1-1; 9 nucleotides line up with TRBD1. This CDR3 has 15 amino acids. Germline V lookup: CDR1 KGHSH, CDR2 LQKENI. Trimming removed 2 bases from V and 4 bases from J; junction bases left unmatched: 5.

The chain combines TRBV6-5 with TRBJ1-3; the D is unclear. This CDR3 region has 16 residues. The germline CDR1 and CDR2 sequences are MNHEY and SVGAGI. With 2 bases removed from V and 0 bases from J, the gap between germline ends came to 11 bases. The CDR3 is CASSYAGQVSGNTIYF. CDR3 nucleotides: TGTGCCAGCAGTTACGCCGGCCAGGTCTCTGGAAACACCATATATTTT.